The clone carrying this TCR beta chain was found many times. The CDR3 sequence is 11 residues long. V was shortened by 6 bases and J by 7 bases, with 12 bases between the two germline ends. Looked up from germline, CDR1 is DFQATT and CDR2 is SNEGSKA (reference sequence). With a J-beta primer mix and a sample-barcoded 5' primer, a second PCR ran about 6 to 11 cycles. TCRdb recomputed calls from the 5' RACE reads with MiXCR, one row per CDR3 protein. The repertoire holds 710,000 or so distinct CDR3 sequences, with 20% to 25% as singletons. This specimen comes from a study of blood T cells in healthy people across ages. Study information: About one barcoded beta molecule per two T cells came from capture by template switching.

The sample comprised blood. The TCR originated in a man in his 70s in good health. This chain joins TRBV20-1 and TRBJ2-5; maybe TRBD2 (6 bases). The CDR3 here is CSAGTRGTQYF. The CDR3 nucleotides are TGCAGTGCAGGGACTCGCGGGACCCAGTACTTC.